These T cell receptor beta chains were read from a single sample in a study of blood T cell repertoires in COVID-19. Clones were sequenced by immunoSEQ multiplex PCR, and TCRdb holds only the in-frame ones, with some missing. The sample holds roughly 70,000 clones, about 80% seen once. Sample: peripheral blood. Receptors originate from a woman aged 55-70 years with acute or convalescent COVID-19. CDR3s leave out the opening cysteine and the closing phenylalanine or tryptophan. Fields, in order: V gene, J gene, CDR3 protein.

v_call: TRBV7-2
j_call: TRBJ2-3
cdr3_aa: ASSLDVAYSGDTQY

v_call: TRBV3-1/TRBV3-2
j_call: TRBJ2-3
cdr3_aa: ASSQARAGVTDTQY

v_call: TRBV9
j_call: TRBJ2-1
cdr3_aa: ASSVAGDPYNEQF

v_call: TRBV19
j_call: TRBJ1-5
cdr3_aa: ASRDRGGNQPQH

v_call: TRBV18
j_call: TRBJ2-1
cdr3_aa: ASSPLQNEQF

v_call: TRBV4-2
j_call: TRBJ1-1
cdr3_aa: ASVADREGTEAF

v_call: TRBV5-1
j_call: TRBJ1-1
cdr3_aa: ASSPGTGSTEAF

v_call: TRBV19
j_call: TRBJ1-1
cdr3_aa: ASHRGSEAF

v_call: TRBV10-2
j_call: TRBJ2-3
cdr3_aa: ASSDSGPMRGDTQY

v_call: TRBV19
j_call: TRBJ1-6
cdr3_aa: ASRARSENSPLH

v_call: TRBV11-2
j_call: TRBJ1-2
cdr3_aa: ASRRAENYGYT

v_call: TRBV10-1
j_call: TRBJ2-7
cdr3_aa: ASSPPGPSEQY

v_call: TRBV5-1
j_call: TRBJ2-6
cdr3_aa: ASSPGSGANVLT

v_call: TRBV27
j_call: TRBJ1-1
cdr3_aa: ASTHGGTVPNTEAF

v_call: TRBV9
j_call: TRBJ2-3
cdr3_aa: ASSADSRTDTQY

v_call: TRBV6-4
j_call: TRBJ1-1
cdr3_aa: ASSMQLNTEAF

v_call: TRBV9
j_call: TRBJ1-6
cdr3_aa: ASSPGGDSPLH

v_call: TRBV4-1
j_call: TRBJ1-6
cdr3_aa: ASSQAGTGNSPLH

v_call: TRBV5-1
j_call: TRBJ1-5
cdr3_aa: ASSLGGLQPQH

v_call: TRBV5-1
j_call: TRBJ2-1
cdr3_aa: ASSSTAGINNEQF

v_call: TRBV5-1
j_call: TRBJ2-1
cdr3_aa: ASRAGTGVNNEQF

v_call: TRBV5-1
j_call: TRBJ2-1
cdr3_aa: ASSSFDYEQF

v_call: TRBV19
j_call: TRBJ1-5
cdr3_aa: ASRRTVYSNQPQH

v_call: TRBV3-1/TRBV3-2
j_call: TRBJ1-1
cdr3_aa: ASSQGRDTEAF

v_call: TRBV6-1
j_call: TRBJ2-1
cdr3_aa: ASSEAIQGGYNEQF

v_call: TRBV6-1
j_call: TRBJ1-2
cdr3_aa: ASSEARGGGYGYT

v_call: TRBV5-8
j_call: TRBJ2-1
cdr3_aa: ASTFLGGERNEQF

v_call: TRBV27
j_call: TRBJ1-4
cdr3_aa: ASRFMEGGTGNNEKLF